Listed here are 10 T cell receptor beta chains from one sample, sequenced in a study of T cells in women clearing cervical HPV infection. The method was immunoSEQ multiplex PCR; TCRdb's version includes in-frame clones alone and lacks a portion of them. Its listing shows around 21,000 clones. Sequenced input: blood buffy coat. These receptors were obtained from a woman aged 18 to 75 with a cervical HPV16 infection that either progressed to CIN3+ or cleared (not recorded which).

Remarks on this clone: Sequencing ends 3 residues short of the CDR3 end; the germline J gene provides the rest. The chain employs TRBV24-1 and TRBJ2-3; D remains ambiguous. Germline V lookup: CDR1 KGHDR, CDR2 SFDVKD. V was clipped by 7 bases and J by 0 bases, with 4 bases between them. This CDR3 spans 12 amino acids. CDR3 sequence reads: CATSLSTDTQYF. Partial CDR3 DNA: TGTGCCACCAGCCTAAGCACAGATACG.

Remarks on this clone: The read stops 3 residues short of the end of the CDR3; the missing end is completed from the germline J gene. This chain connects TRBV5-1 to TRBJ2-7; TRBD2 aligns across 8 bases. V lost 1 base, J lost 2 bases, and 2 bases stayed unmatched. The CDR3 is 14 residues long. Germline CDR1 reads SGHRS; CDR2 reads YFSETQ. The CDR3 is CASSLSGGPYEQYF. The part of the CDR3 DNA that was read is TGCGCCAGCAGCTTGAGCGGGGGCCCCTACGAG.

The CDR3 protein is CAWSAGTGGINEQYF. The DNA read from the CDR3 is TGTGCCTGGAGTGCCGGGACAGGGGGAATCAACGAG. The chain has TRBV30 and TRBJ2-7; 11 bases are shared with TRBD1. The CDR3 end lies 3 residues beyond the end of the read and is filled in from the germline J gene. CDR1 is GTSNPN and CDR2 is SVGIG in the germline V gene (reference sequence). This CDR3 spans 15 amino acids. Germline trimming cut 1 base from V and 5 bases from J; bases unmatched to any gene: 7.

Of note for this clone: From the germline J gene comes the end of the CDR3, since the read stops 3 residues before it. V usage is TRBV20-1 and J usage is TRBJ2-3; 8 nucleotides align to TRBD2. The CDR3 is made up of 18 amino acids. The junction had 16 bases not matched to a gene; V was cut back by 1 base and J by 4 bases. CDR1 and CDR2 (germline): DFQATT, SNEGSKA (reference sequence). Partial CDR3 DNA: TGCAGTGCTAGAGGGATACTCAGCGGGGGACCCCGTTCAGATACG. It translates to CSARGILSGGPRSDT. The entire CDR3 sequence reads CSARGILSGGPRSDTQYF.

A word on this clone: The read stops 3 residues short of the end of the CDR3; the missing end is completed from the germline J gene. J is TRBJ1-6 and V is TRBV18; 8 nucleotides line up with TRBD1. V lost 1 base to trimming and J lost 10 bases; unmatched junction nucleotides: 9. Germline CDR1 is KGHSH and CDR2 is LQKENI. The CDR3 sequence is 16 residues long. The sequenced part of the CDR3 DNA is TGTGCCAGCTCACCACGGACAGGGACTGTCGGCTCACCC. This encodes CASSPRTGTVGSP. The CDR3 in full is CASSPRTGTVGSPLHF.

On this clone: Read coverage stops 3 residues before the CDR3 terminus; the germline J gene supplies the remainder. This chain joins TRBV5-1 and TRBJ2-7; weak D call: TRBD2 (5 bases). Germline V gene lookup returns CDR1 SGHRS and CDR2 YFSETQ. V was clipped by 2 bases and J by 6 bases, with 12 bases between them. This CDR3 has 13 amino acids. CDR3 residues: CASSLRGPGEQYF. The sequenced CDR3 bases are TGCGCCAGCAGCTTACGGGGTCCGGGCGAG.

For this clone: Read sequence stops 3 residues before the CDR3 end, and the germline J gene provides the missing end. The chain recombines TRBV28 with TRBJ2-5; the D is unclear. The CDR3 length is 14 residues. Germline V gene data show CDR1 as MDHEN and CDR2 as SYDVKM. The CDR3 spells CASRILQAQGTQYF. The CDR3 bases that were read are TGTGCCAGCAGAATCCTCCAGGCCCAAGGAACC.

The part of the CDR3 DNA that was read is TGCGCCAGCAGCTTGGACCTCGTAAGACACCGAGAGACT. This sequence encodes CASSLDLVRHRET. The whole CDR3 protein reads CASSLDLVRHRETQYF. This chain connects TRBV5-1 to TRBJ2-4; D is unclear. From the germline J gene comes the end of the CDR3, since the read stops 3 residues before it. The CDR3 loop spans 16 amino acids. Germline V gene lookup returns CDR1 SGHRS and CDR2 YFSETQ. The variable domain in full, with the rest retrieved from reference TRBV5-1 and TRBJ2-4, is KAGVTQTPRYLIKTRGQQVTLSCSPISGHRSVSWYQQTPGQGLQFLFEYFSETQRNKGNFPGRFSGRQFSNSRSEMNVSTLELGDSALYLCASSLDLVRHRETQYFGAGTRLSVL.

A word on this clone: The read is 3 residues too short to cover the CDR3 end, so that end is filled in from the germline J gene. The rearrangement links TRBV19 to TRBJ2-3, with 12 bases lining up with TRBD2. Germline V gene data show CDR1 as LNHDA and CDR2 as SQIVND (reference sequence). The CDR3 has 16 residues. The CDR3 loop reads CASSTPLAGGRGAQYF. CDR3 bases read: TGTGCCAGTAGTACCCCACTAGCGGGGGGCCGGGGGGCG.

Concerning this clone: The read falls 3 residues short of the CDR3 end, and the missing part is taken from the germline J gene. The gene calls are TRBV12-3 or TRBV12-4 and TRBJ2-7, with D possibly being TRBD1 or TRBD2 (5 bases each). The CDR3 spans 15 residues. Trimming removed 5 bases from V and 0 bases from J, with 14 bases in between. The DNA read from the CDR3 is TGTGCCAGCAGTGGGGCGGTGGGGAGCTCCTACGAG. Translation: CASSGAVGSSYE. The complete CDR3 reads CASSGAVGSSYEQYF.